Listed below are T cell receptor beta chains from one sample, sequenced in a study of cytotoxic CD8 clonotypes in ibrutinib-treated CLL. Method: immunoSEQ multiplex PCR; TCRdb's copy keeps in-frame clones and lacks some. The sample includes around 300,000 clones, around four fifths of them seen just once. The sample was PBMCs, taken before ibrutinib treatment. These receptors originate from a human donor with chronic lymphocytic leukemia. Both conserved end residues are part of each CDR3. Fields, in order: clone size, CDR3 length, D gene, V gene, J gene, CDR3 protein, CDR3 DNA. The D gene is left open where the match is weak. Clone size is shown for a subset of rows, as once, few, many or a class of expanded clone.

.	16	TRBD2	TRBV19	TRBJ2-7	CASSSRGGRISYEQYF	TGTGCCAGTAGTAGCCGGGGGGGGCGGATCTCCTACGAGCAGTACTTC
.	15	.	TRBV18	TRBJ1-1	CASSLQAQGHSEAFF	TGTGCCAGCTCACTCCAAGCGCAGGGTCATTCTGAAGCTTTCTTT
.	14	TRBD2	TRBV5-1	TRBJ2-7	CASSTRPGTREQYF	TGCGCCAGCAGCACAAGACCTGGGACTAGAGAGCAGTACTTC
.	12	.	TRBV6-5	TRBJ2-1	CASSYGGYEQFF	TGTGCCAGCAGTTACGGCGGGTATGAGCAGTTCTTC
.	16	TRBD1	TRBV28	TRBJ1-2	CASSRDVGTGGDGYTF	TGTGCCAGCAGTCGAGATGTCGGGACAGGGGGCGATGGCTACACCTTC
few	14	.	TRBV7-2	TRBJ2-7	CASSLLGPAYEQYF	TGTGCCAGCAGCTTACTAGGCCCTGCCTACGAGCAGTACTTC
few	13	.	TRBV13	TRBJ1-1	CASSLGFNTEAFF	TGTGCCAGCAGCCTCGGGTTTAACACTGAAGCTTTCTTT
.	17	TRBD2	TRBV9	TRBJ2-2	CASSAKTSGSGTGELFF	TGTGCCAGCAGCGCTAAAACTAGCGGGAGTGGCACCGGGGAGCTGTTTTTT
.	15	TRBD2	TRBV25-1	TRBJ2-5	CASSELAGVSETQYF	TGTGCCAGCAGTGAGCTAGCGGGAGTGTCAGAGACCCAGTACTTC
.	16	.	TRBV4-3	TRBJ2-6	CASSEDQVSGANVLTF	TGCGCCAGCAGCGAAGACCAGGTCTCTGGGGCCAACGTCCTGACTTTC
.	13	.	TRBV7-2	TRBJ2-1	CASSLFGGNEQFF	TGTGCCAGCAGCTTATTTGGTGGTAATGAGCAGTTCTTC
.	14	TRBD2	TRBV5-1	TRBJ2-5	CASSFIAGAETQYF	TGCGCCAGCAGCTTTATAGCGGGAGCAGAGACCCAGTACTTC
.	14	.	TRBV19	TRBJ1-2	CASGYQTGNYGYTF	TGTGCCAGTGGATACCAAACAGGGAACTATGGCTACACCTTC
.	13	.	TRBV10-2	TRBJ1-2	CASSPPRKLGYTF	TGCGCCAGCAGCCCCCCAAGAAAGCTTGGCTACACCTTC
.	13	.	TRBV10-3	TRBJ1-2	CAISDVQGYGYTF	TGTGCCATCAGTGACGTACAGGGCTATGGCTACACCTTC
.	15	TRBD1	TRBV4-3	TRBJ2-3	CASSQGGQAPSTQYF	TGCGCCAGCAGCCAAGGGGGACAGGCACCCAGTACGCAGTATTTT
.	16	.	TRBV6-1	TRBJ2-7	CASSESLSLTSYEQYF	TGTGCCAGCAGTGAGTCCTTATCACTAACCTCCTACGAGCAGTACTTC